A single sample gave rise to the 10 T cell receptor beta chains below, sequenced in a study of blood T cells in healthy people across ages. A second PCR, run for roughly 7 to 11 cycles, used a sample-barcoded 5' primer plus a J-beta primer mix. TCRdb recomputed calls from the 5' RACE reads with MiXCR, one row per CDR3 protein. This table holds around 800,000 distinct CDR3 sequences, about 45% found once. The sample comprised blood. These receptors were obtained from an elderly man in good health.

Comment on this clonotype: Being one base from a much bigger clone, this may be a read error. The rearrangement joins TRBV7-2 to TRBJ2-6; D perhaps matches TRBD2 (5 bases). The CDR3 loop spans 16 amino acids. With 4 bases removed from V and 0 bases from J, the gap between germline ends came to 10 bases. Looked up from germline, CDR1 is SGHTA and CDR2 is FQGNSA. CDR3 coding DNA: TGTGCCAGCAGCTCCTTGGGAGACTCTGGGGCCAACGTCCTGACTTTC. It encodes CASSSLGDSGANVLTF.

This clonotype has a handful of counts. This chain links TRBV30 with TRBJ2-3, with TRBD2 matching 8 bases. V shed 2 bases and J 7 bases; nucleotides not matched to a gene: 8. The CDR3 spans 14 residues. Per germline, CDR1 GTSNPN and CDR2 SVGIG (reference sequence). The chain's CDR3 is CAWSPGGDPNTQYF. CDR3 coding DNA: TGTGCCTGGAGTCCGGGGGGGGACCCCAATACGCAGTATTTT. Supplemented by reference TRBV30 and TRBJ2-3, the full variable domain reads SQTIHQWPATLVQPVGSPLSLECTVEGTSNPNLYWYRQAAGRGLQLLFYSVGIGQISSEVPQNLSASRPQDRQFILSSKKLLLSDSGFYLCAWSPGGDPNTQYFGPGTRLTVL.

The chain employs TRBV7-2 and TRBJ2-7, with TRBD2 matching over 8 bases. The CDR3 contains 17 residues. CDR1 SGHTA and CDR2 FQGNSA come from the germline V gene. V shed 9 bases, J shed 0 bases, and the junction held 16 bases outside the gene matches. Here the CDR3 reads CASTTSTGTRSSYEQYF. The CDR3 nucleotides are TGTGCCAGTACGACCTCTACAGGGACTAGATCCTCCTACGAGCAGTACTTC. The variable domain in full, with the rest retrieved from reference TRBV7-2 and TRBJ2-7, is GAGVSQSPSNKVTEKGKDVELRCDPISGHTALYWYRQSLGQGLEFLIYFQGNSAPDKSGLPSDRFSAERTGGSVSTLTIQRTQQEDSAVYLCASTTSTGTRSSYEQYFGPGTRLTVT.

V usage is TRBV28 and J usage is TRBJ2-7; 8 bases align to TRBD2. CDR1 is MDHEN, CDR2 SYDVKM, per germline. J was trimmed by 7 bases and V by 2 bases; bases with no gene match: 10. The CDR3 is 15 residues long. Here the CDR3 reads CASSLPRTSNNEQYF. The CDR3, as DNA: TGTGCCAGCAGTTTACCCCGGACTAGCAACAATGAGCAGTACTTC.

This clonotype was picked up a small number of times. The genes are TRBV12-3 or TRBV12-4 and TRBJ2-1, with TRBD2 as a possible D gene (5 bases). Trimming removed 6 bases from V and 7 bases from J, with 13 bases in between. This CDR3 has 13 amino acids. This CDR3 is CASRSDSENEQFF. CDR3 coding DNA: TGTGCCAGCAGATCGGACTCAGAAAATGAGCAGTTCTTC.

This sequence joins TRBV20-1 and TRBJ2-3; 9 nucleotides agree with TRBD2. Germline trimming cut 6 bases from V and 6 bases from J; bases unmatched to any gene: 13. The germline gives CDR1 DFQATT, CDR2 SNEGSKA (reference sequence). The CDR3 contains 15 residues. The CDR3 spells CSAPPSSGDGDTQYF. The CDR3 region has the DNA TGCAGTGCCCCGCCGTCTAGCGGGGATGGGGATACGCAGTATTTT.

The chain uses TRBV7-3 and TRBJ2-2, with 7 positions matching TRBD1. V was pared by 4 bases and J by 5 bases, with 7 bases of the junction left unmatched. Germline V CDR1 and CDR2: SGHTA, FQGTGA. The CDR3 consists of 15 residues. The CDR3 nucleotides are TGTGCCAGCAGCTCTCACCCACAGGGGACCGGGGAGCTGTTTTTT. Encoded protein: CASSSHPQGTGELFF.

The table lists this clonotype with a few counts. The V and J genes are TRBV5-5 and TRBJ2-1; TRBD2 matches 11 bases. The CDR3 has 15 amino acids. The V segment lost 9 bases and the J segment 3 bases; nucleotides outside the gene matches: 8. In germline, CDR1 is SGHKS, CDR2 YYEKEE (reference sequence). CDR3 sequence reads: CATSKGLADYNEQFF. As DNA, the CDR3 is TGTGCCACTTCGAAGGGACTAGCGGACTACAATGAGCAGTTCTTC.

The rearrangement links TRBV18 to TRBJ1-1; D perhaps matches TRBD1 (5 bases). V dropped 3 bases and J dropped 6 bases, with 20 bases sitting between them. Germline-derived CDR1 and CDR2 are KGHSH and LQKENI. The CDR3 consists of 16 residues. CDR3 sequence reads: CASSPSTDEGFSEAFF. The CDR3 DNA follows: TGTGCCAGCTCACCCTCGACAGACGAAGGATTCTCTGAAGCTTTCTTT.

Points on this clonotype: A much larger clone lies one base from this, so it may be a read error. The chain is built from TRBV20-1 and TRBJ2-7, with 7 nucleotides matching TRBD2. This CDR3 contains 15 residues. CDR1 and CDR2 from the germline V gene are DFQATT and SNEGSKA (reference sequence). DNA for the CDR3: TGCTGTGCTCTGGGGAGGGCCACTACCTCCTACGAGCAGTACTTC. Residues: CCALGRATTSYEQYF.